Listed here are 12 T cell receptor beta chains from one sample, sequenced in a study of technical replicates of blood from several donors. The data were produced by immunoSEQ multiplex PCR, yet TCRdb's version contains in-frame clones alone and is incomplete. The sample shows 30,000 to 40,000 clones, about 92% of them seen only once. Sequences were obtained from PBMCs. Source of these receptors: a human donor in good health. Some clones in this sample may be carry-over from other donors' samples.

The V call is TRBV5-4, the J call TRBJ1-3; D call uncertain. The CDR3 runs to 15 residues. Germline V lookup: CDR1 SGHNT, CDR2 YYREEE (reference sequence). V was shortened by 4 bases and J by 0 bases, with 11 bases between the two germline ends. The CDR3 nucleotides read TGTGCCAGCAGCCCCGATTCTAGCTCTGGAAACACCATATATTTT. Its translation is CASSPDSSSGNTIYF. The whole variable domain, remainder taken from reference TRBV5-4 and TRBJ1-3, is ETGVTQSPTHLIKTRGQQVTLRCSSQSGHNTVSWYQQALGQGPQFIFQYYREEENGRGNFPPRFSGLQFPNYSSELNVNALELDDSALYLCASSPDSSSGNTIYFGEGSWLTVV.

The chain combines TRBV6-5 with TRBJ1-2; D is possibly TRBD1 (5 bases). CDR3 length equals 14 residues. V gave up 5 bases and J gave up 6 bases, with 16 bases separating them. Germline loops: CDR1 MNHEY, CDR2 SVGAGI. CDR3 coding DNA: TGTGCCAGCAGTCAACACCCCGGGGGGGATGGCTACACCTTC. Translated: CASSQHPGGDGYTF.

The chain is built from TRBV29-1 and TRBJ1-1; TRBD1 matches 10 bases. The junction had 14 bases not matched to a gene; V was cut back by 6 bases and J by 4 bases. Germline CDR1 and CDR2: SQVTM and ANQGSEA. The CDR3 is made up of 16 amino acids. CDR3 coding DNA: TGCAGCGTCTACACTGGGACAGGGGTGCGGAGCACTGAAGCTTTCTTT. It is translated as CSVYTGTGVRSTEAFF.

With respect to this clone: Compared with germline, one end of the junction differs, possibly owing to a read error. V and J are TRBV5-1 and TRBJ2-3, with 13 bases lining up with TRBD2. Per germline, CDR1 SGHRS and CDR2 YFSETQ. This CDR3 spans 16 amino acids. CDR3: CASSSAGLAGAETQYF. In nucleotides, the CDR3 is TGCGCCAGCAGCTCGGCTGGACTAGCGGGGGCAGAGACGCAGTATTTT. Variable domain in full (rest from reference TRBV5-1 and TRBJ2-3): KAGVTQTPRYLIKTRGQQVTLSCSPISGHRSVSWYQQTPGQGLQFLFEYFSETQRNKGNFPGRFSGRQFSNSRSEMNVSTLELGDSALYLCASSSAGLAGAETQYFGPGTRLTVL.

V is TRBV6-5 and J is TRBJ2-7, with 8 bases identical to TRBD2. V shed 0 bases, J shed 2 bases, and the junction held 3 bases outside the gene matches. Looked up from germline, CDR1 is MNHEY and CDR2 is SVGAGI. CDR3 length equals 15 residues. The CDR3 region has the DNA TGTGCCAGCAGTTACTCGGGACTAGGGACCTACGAGCAGTACTTC. Protein sequence: CASSYSGLGTYEQYF.

This clone has only one observation. This sequence joins TRBV4-3 and TRBJ1-6, with TRBD1 identical over 7 bases. This CDR3 comprises 14 residues. The germline V gene has CDR1 LGHNA and CDR2 YSLEER. V shed 4 bases, J shed 7 bases, and the junction held 4 bases outside the gene matches. CDR3 region: CASSRDRGNSPLHF. The CDR3 coding sequence is TGCGCCAGCAGCCGGGACAGAGGGAATTCACCCCTCCACTTT.

V and J are TRBV29-1 and TRBJ1-2, with D possibly TRBD1 on 6 matching bases. The V and J ends lost 4 bases and 7 bases respectively, with 13 bases between them. In germline, CDR1 is SQVTM, CDR2 ANQGSEA. The CDR3 contains 12 residues. CDR3 region: CSVARAGAGYTF. The CDR3 DNA reads TGCAGCGTTGCTCGGGCGGGGGCTGGCTACACCTTC.

This clone occurred once. The rearrangement links TRBV7-6 to TRBJ2-3; tentative D call: TRBD2 (7 bases). The germline gives CDR1 SGHVS, CDR2 FNYEAQ. V lost 5 bases and J lost 4, with 19 bases in between. This CDR3 has 16 residues. The CDR3 sequence is CASSMGLRAGADTQYF. CDR3 in DNA: TGTGCCAGCAGCATGGGACTAAGGGCAGGGGCAGATACGCAGTATTTT.

This chain's CDR3 is CASNLLRNTGELFF. CDR3 DNA sequence: TGTGCCAGCAACTTACTTCGGAACACCGGGGAGCTGTTTTTT. The V gene is TRBV5-6, the J gene TRBJ2-2; no reliable D call. Germline values: CDR1 SGHDT, CDR2 YYEEEE. There are 14 residues in the CDR3. Trimming pared 6 bases from V and 1 base from J, leaving 10 bases between.

This clone occurred once. The CDR3 DNA reads TGTGCCAGCAGTGAGTCGATGTGGACAGGGCAAGGCTACACCTTC. This translates into CASSESMWTGQGYTF. V gene TRBV2 combines with J gene TRBJ1-2, with 8 bases fitting TRBD1. Unmatched junction bases numbered 11, after V lost 3 bases and J lost 8 bases. The CDR3 is made up of 15 amino acids. The germline V gene encodes CDR1 SNHLY and CDR2 FYNNEI.

This clone was recorded only once. The V gene is TRBV4-1, the J gene TRBJ2-7; D is perhaps TRBD2 (5 bases). The CDR3 runs 16 residues. Per the germline V gene, CDR1 is MGHRA and CDR2 is YSYEKL. Trimming cost V 4 bases and J 0 bases, with 16 bases left between them. The CDR3 loop is CASSPYGNGPSYEQYF. In nucleotides, the CDR3 is TGCGCCAGCAGCCCCTACGGGAACGGACCCTCCTACGAGCAGTACTTC.

The chain is built from TRBV7-2 and TRBJ2-3; tentative D call: TRBD2 (6 bases). Trimming cost V 1 base and J 0 bases, with 17 bases left between them. Germline assignment: CDR1 SGHTA and CDR2 FQGNSA. The CDR3 is made up of 18 amino acids. The CDR3 DNA follows: TGTGCCAGCAGCTTAGTTAGGGCCGGGAGATACAGCACAGATACGCAGTATTTT. Translated: CASSLVRAGRYSTDTQYF.